The source of this T cell receptor beta chain is a study of cytomegalovirus exposure and HLA in healthy donors. CDR1 is MNHEY and CDR2 is SVGAGI in the germline V gene. V lost 6 bases and J lost 3; bases outside the gene matches: 6. This CDR3 contains 14 residues. Concerning this clone itself: Its target is not known.

The PCR used 60 Vbeta and 13 Jbeta primers. TCRdb's copy holds only in-frame clones and misses some; the assay was immunoSEQ multiplex PCR. The sample records over 150,000 clones, roughly 78% being singletons. Study outcomes and limitations: Per a later analysis, about 17,000 TCR beta sequences showed association with HLA alleles at 0.05 false discovery rate.

Sequencing was done on a sample of PBMCs. The chain couples TRBV6-5 to TRBJ2-7; 9 bases are a match to TRBD1. The source of this sequence is a woman between 45 and 65 years old in good health and CMV-seropositive. CDR3 region: CASRKGQGFYEQYF. The DNA of the CDR3 is TGTGCCAGCAGAAAGGGACAGGGATTCTACGAGCAGTACTTC.